This T cell receptor beta chain is from a study of T-cell reconstitution after alpha-beta-depleted transplantation in children. Study-level points and caveats: Where some patients showed high TCRbeta diversity at day 60, it came from recipient T cells and thymic progenitors that had survived. It was newly produced T cells that mostly accounted for T-cell counts and diversity one year after transplant. Reportedly, roughly two months post-transplant, alpha-beta T cells arose from several hundred expanded graft clones.

The TCRbeta library was prepared with unique molecular identifiers. TCRdb itself ran the PCR reads through MiXCR, one entry per CDR3 protein. Here the sample spans 140,000 to 150,000 distinct CDR3 sequences, around 10% being singletons. CDR3 length: 17 amino acids. The germline gives CDR1 MNHNS, CDR2 SASEGT. A word on this clonotype: The antigen remains undetermined. Its ends do not fully match the called genes, so a read error is possible.

This TCR was recovered from a female patient aged 2-9 years who had a stem cell transplant for congenital amegakaryocytic thrombocytopenia, so the T cells may come from the graft donor. Sequenced here: PBMCs, mostly from graft donor cells, sampled 180 days after TCRalphabeta/CD19-depleted stem cell transplant. The genes are TRBV6-1 and TRBJ2-6; 12 nucleotides line up with TRBD1. Here the CDR3 DNA reads TGTGCCAGCAGGGGGGACAGGGGGCTCTCTGGGGCCAACGGCCTGACTTTC. As protein: CASRGDRGLSGANGLTF.